These 16 T cell receptor beta chains share one sample of origin, sequenced in a study of blood T cell repertoires in COVID-19. The method was immunoSEQ multiplex PCR; TCRdb's version includes in-frame clones alone and lacks a portion of them. Found here are about 100,000 clones, around four fifths of them singletons; the top ten hold 13%. Sequencing input: peripheral blood. The receptors come from a man aged 45 to 65 with active or convalescent COVID-19.

This chain uses TRBV4-2 with TRBJ1-3; D gene unclear. The CDR3 spans 15 residues. Germline-derived CDR1 and CDR2 are LGHNA and YNFKEQ. V lost 1 base and J 0 bases, leaving 7 bases between the germline ends. Here the CDR3 DNA reads TGTGCCAGCAGCCAAGGCACGAGCTCTGGAAACACCATATATTTT. This translates into CASSQGTSSGNTIYF.

The chain carries TRBV7-9 and TRBJ1-3; D is uncertain. V lost 0 bases and J lost 16, with 13 bases in between. The CDR3 has 12 residues. Per germline, CDR1 SEHNR and CDR2 FQNEAQ (reference sequence). The CDR3 nucleotides are TGTGCCAGCAGCTTAGCCCGGCAGCGACGGTATTTT. Its translation is CASSLARQRRYF.

This rearrangement joins TRBV2 to TRBJ2-1, with 10 bases that match TRBD2. V trimming: 3 bases; J trimming: 3 bases; junction bases outside the gene matches: 5. Germline V gene sequence: CDR1 SNHLY, CDR2 FYNNEI. The CDR3 totals 16 residues. The DNA for the CDR3 is TGTGCCAGCAGTGATTCAGCGGGAGGGATCTACAATGAGCAGTTCTTC. As protein: CASSDSAGGIYNEQFF.

This clone showed up just a few times. This rearrangement joins TRBV11-2 to TRBJ2-5, with 7 bases lining up with TRBD1. Germline V gives CDR1 SGHAT, CDR2 FQNNGV. The CDR3 length is 15 residues. Trimming cost V 4 bases and J 0 bases; bases outside gene matches: 5. The DNA of the CDR3 is TGTGCCAGCAGCTCCACGGACAGGTACCAAGAGACCCAGTACTTC. This translates into CASSSTDRYQETQYF.

This clone has just a few counts. The V gene is TRBV5-8, the J gene TRBJ2-7; the D is unclear. The length of the CDR3 is 16 residues. Trimming left V 2 bases short and J 0 bases short, with 15 bases between. From germline, CDR1 is SGHTS and CDR2 YDEGEE. CDR3 protein: CASSLGTLGSSYEQYF. CDR3 nucleotide sequence: TGTGCCAGCAGCTTAGGAACCCTAGGCAGCTCCTACGAGCAGTACTTC.

This chain uses TRBV10-1 with TRBJ2-1, with 8 bases aligning to TRBD2. The J segment lost 7 bases and the V segment lost 2 bases, leaving 4 bases of the junction unmatched. CDR1 is WNHNN and CDR2 is SYGVQD in the germline V gene (reference sequence). The CDR3 runs to 14 residues. The CDR3 is CASSEPGGGNEQFF. The CDR3 nucleotides read TGCGCCAGCAGTGAGCCGGGAGGGGGTAATGAGCAGTTCTTC.

This CDR3 reads CASSPGRVTGELFF. For the CDR3, the DNA is TGTGCCAGCAGCCCAGGGCGTGTCACCGGGGAGCTGTTTTTT. The chain is built from TRBV7-2 and TRBJ2-2; D might be TRBD1 (5 bases). The CDR3 totals 14 residues. Trimming cost V 5 bases and J 4 bases, with 11 bases left between them. Germline values: CDR1 SGHTA, CDR2 FQGNSA.

Written as DNA, the CDR3 is TGTGCCAGCAGTTTAGGAGGGGGCGTCTCCTACAATGAGCAGTTCTTC. Protein: CASSLGGGVSYNEQFF. The gene calls are TRBV27 and TRBJ2-1; tentatively, D is TRBD1 (7 bases). V shed 2 bases and J shed 0 bases, with 11 bases lying between them. The CDR3 has 16 amino acids. The germline gives CDR1 MNHEY, CDR2 SMNVEV (reference sequence).

The CDR3 here is CASSSSANYGYTF. The CDR3 DNA reads as TGTGCCAGCAGCTCCTCCGCGAACTATGGCTACACCTTC. V and J are TRBV5-5 and TRBJ1-2; D is uncertain. The CDR3 runs 13 residues. Per germline, CDR1 SGHKS and CDR2 YYEKEE (reference sequence). The ends were cut back, 3 bases at V and 2 bases at J, with 8 bases in the middle.

This chain joins TRBV5-8 and TRBJ2-1, with 7 positions matching TRBD2. The germline V gene encodes CDR1 SGHTS and CDR2 YDEGEE. The trim removed 0 bases at V and 8 bases at J, leaving 5 bases unmatched. This CDR3 has 14 amino acids. DNA of the CDR3: TGTGCCAGCAGCTTGGGCGGGAGTATCGATGAGCAGTTCTTC. This translates into CASSLGGSIDEQFF.

V and J are TRBV6-6 and TRBJ2-3; D uncertain. The V gene's germline CDR1 is MNHNY and CDR2 SVGAGI (reference sequence). Trimming took 2 bases from V and 4 from J, leaving 10 bases between them. The CDR3 length is 14 residues. The DNA for the CDR3 is TGTGCCAGCAGTTACGACCGAGGAGCAGATACGCAGTATTTT. Protein sequence: CASSYDRGADTQYF.

The chain recombines TRBV7-6 with TRBJ2-5; TRBD1 is a possible D gene (7 bases). This CDR3 has 17 residues. Germline CDR1 SGHVS, CDR2 FNYEAQ. Trimming left V 3 bases short and J 0 bases short, with 17 bases between. CDR3 protein: CASSFRGDSTYQETQYF. The CDR3 coding sequence is TGTGCCAGCAGCTTCAGGGGGGACAGTACATACCAAGAGACCCAGTACTTC.

This rearrangement joins TRBV5-4 to TRBJ2-1; 10 bases line up with TRBD2. Per germline, CDR1 SGHNT and CDR2 YYREEE (reference sequence). The CDR3 consists of 15 residues. The trim removed 0 bases at V and 7 bases at J, leaving 4 bases unmatched. The CDR3 is CASSLGLAGQNEQFF. The CDR3 nucleotides read TGTGCCAGCAGCTTGGGACTAGCGGGCCAGAATGAGCAGTTCTTC.

The chain links TRBV5-8 to TRBJ1-3; D is undetermined. This CDR3 contains 16 residues. CDR1 SGHTS and CDR2 YDEGEE come from the germline V gene. V was cut by 0 bases and J by 0 bases, with 10 bases left in between. The CDR3 DNA sequence: TGTGCCAGCAGCTTGGGTGGTTTGAGCTCTGGAAACACCATATATTTT. The encoded protein is CASSLGGLSSGNTIYF.

CDR3 DNA sequence: TGTGCCACCACTAGCGGGAGGATGCACAATGAGCAGTTCTTC. It yields the protein CATTSGRMHNEQFF. The rearrangement joins TRBV24-1 to TRBJ2-1, with 11 bases matching TRBD2. V dropped 8 bases and J dropped 5; count of bases not matched to a gene: 4. The CDR3 length is 14 residues. Germline CDR1 is KGHDR and CDR2 is SFDVKD.

V is TRBV24-1 and J is TRBJ2-7; TRBD1 is a possible D gene (6 bases). V shed 4 bases and J shed 9 bases, with 24 bases lying between them. This CDR3 has 16 amino acids. CDR1 and CDR2 from the germline V gene are KGHDR and SFDVKD. The CDR3 coding sequence is TGTGCCACCAGTGACCCGGGACACTCGAGGCCTACGGGGCAGTACTTC. Residues: CATSDPGHSRPTGQYF.